These T cell receptor beta chains were read from a single sample in a study of response to subunit inactivated influenza vaccine. TCRdb ran MiXCR on the RT-PCR reads and lists one entry per CDR3 protein. Seen here are around 710,000 distinct CDR3 sequences, over 11% observed once, and the top ten hold roughly 6.4%. This specimen was PBMCs from blood, taken less than 15 days before vaccination. The receptor set was obtained from a man between 45 and 60 years old who received an inactivated influenza vaccine. Both conserved end residues are part of each CDR3. D genes are given only for firm matches. The size field is filled for only some rows; it gives once, few, many or a size class.

few,TRBV20-1,.,TRBJ1-1,TGCAGTGCTAATGGCAGGCCGAACACTGAAGCTTTCTTT,CSANGRPNTEAFF
many,TRBV20-1,TRBD2,TRBJ2-7,TGCAGTGCGAGAGGGACTAGCGGGAGTTCCGAGCAGTACTTC,CSARGTSGSSEQYF
.,TRBV6-1,.,TRBJ1-3,TGTGCCAGCAGTCCTTCCGGCGGGGTCGGAAACACCATATATTTT,CASSPSGGVGNTIYF
few,TRBV10-3,TRBD2,TRBJ2-3,TGTGCCACCGAAAGGGGGACCCGAAGCGGGAGAGCAGATACGCAGTATTTT,CATERGTRSGRADTQYF
few,TRBV7-2,TRBD1,TRBJ1-1,TGTGCCAGCAGCTCAGACAGGGTCCTTATCACTGAAGCTTTCTTT,CASSSDRVLITEAFF
.,TRBV10-3,.,TRBJ2-2,TGTGCCATCAGTGAGTCGAGGACCGGGGAGCTGTTTTTT,CAISESRTGELFF
few,TRBV5-6,.,TRBJ2-3,TGTGCCAGCAGCTTATATTTGGCCACAGATACGCAGTATTTT,CASSLYLATDTQYF
few,TRBV5-5,.,TRBJ2-1,TGTGCCAGCAGCTCGGCAGGGAACTCCTACAATGAGCAGTTCTTC,CASSSAGNSYNEQFF
few,TRBV7-9,.,TRBJ2-7,TGTGCCAGCAGCTTAACGGAGCCGCCCTACGAGCAGTACTTC,CASSLTEPPYEQYF
.,TRBV7-9,.,TRBJ2-5,TGTGCCAGCAGCCGGGGCAATTCCGAGACCCAGTACTTC,CASSRGNSETQYF
.,TRBV12-5,.,TRBJ2-3,TGTGCTAGTGGTTCCGACGTGACCCGCAAAGATACGCAGTATTTT,CASGSDVTRKDTQYF
.,TRBV20-1,TRBD2,TRBJ2-3,TGCAGTGCTTCTGAGGGAGGGCTTGGAGATACGCAGTATTTT,CSASEGGLGDTQYF
many,TRBV29-1,TRBD2,TRBJ2-1,TGCAGCGTTTCCCGACTAGCGGGGGCCTACAATGAGCAGTTCTTC,CSVSRLAGAYNEQFF
few,TRBV5-1,TRBD1,TRBJ2-7,TGCGCCAGCAGCTTGGGGGCAGGGGGCCTCTACGAGCAGTACTTC,CASSLGAGGLYEQYF
.,TRBV3-1,.,TRBJ1-1,TGTGCCAGCAGCGCCCGGGACAAAGGGACTGGCACTGAAGCTTTCTTT,CASSARDKGTGTEAFF
few,TRBV20-1,.,TRBJ2-3,TGCAGTGCTAACAGGGAGGCAGATACGCAGTATTTT,CSANREADTQYF
few,TRBV19,TRBD1,TRBJ1-1,TGTGCCAGTACCACAGGGGGTACTGAAGCTTTCTTT,CASTTGGTEAFF
many,TRBV6-1,.,TRBJ2-7,TGTGCCAGCAGTCCCCACCGGGCGGGTTGGGAGCAGTACTTC,CASSPHRAGWEQYF
few,TRBV28,TRBD1,TRBJ2-7,TGTGCCAGCAGTCCTCACAGGGGCTCCTACGAGCAGTACTTC,CASSPHRGSYEQYF
.,TRBV19,TRBD1,TRBJ2-6,TGTGCCAGTAGTCAACCGGGACAGGGAGGCACTGGGGCCAACGTCCTGACTTTC,CASSQPGQGGTGANVLTF
.,TRBV28,.,TRBJ2-7,TGTGCCAGCACGAGGGGGGGGGACATTTCCTACGAGCAGTACTTC,CASTRGGDISYEQYF
few,TRBV10-3,.,TRBJ2-3,TGTGCCATCAGGGCTAACCCCACAGATACGCAGTATTTT,CAIRANPTDTQYF
.,TRBV7-6,.,TRBJ1-2,TGTGCCAGCAGCCACTCCGAGTGTGGCTACACCTTC,CASSHSECGYTF
many,TRBV28,.,TRBJ2-1,TGTGCCAGCACGACCCGGGACCAATACAATGAGCAGTTCTTC,CASTTRDQYNEQFF
.,TRBV7-9,.,TRBJ2-1,TGTGCCAGCAGCACCTCGGGACTGAGCTCCTACAATGAGCAGTTCTTC,CASSTSGLSSYNEQFF
.,TRBV5-1,TRBD1,TRBJ2-7,TGCGCCAGCAGCTCGTACAGGGGGAAGAGTTACGAGCAGTACTTC,CASSSYRGKSYEQYF
.,TRBV7-7,.,TRBJ2-5,TGTGCCAGCAGTAAGGGGGGGGGCGGACAAGAGACCAAGTACTTC,CASSKGGGGQETKYF
few,TRBV12-3/TRBV12-4,.,TRBJ2-7,TGTAGGGCGCGTCTCCCCTCATGCGAGCAGTACTTC,CRARLPSCEQYF
.,TRBV7-3,TRBD2,TRBJ2-5,TGTGCCAGCAGCAATTCCGGACTAGCGGGAGAGACCCAGTACTTC,CASSNSGLAGETQYF
.,TRBV6-2/TRBV6-3,.,TRBJ2-6,TGTGCCAGCAGAACGCAGGGTTCTGGGGCCAACGTCCTGACTTTC,CASRTQGSGANVLTF
.,TRBV20-1,.,TRBJ1-2,TGCAGTGCTAGAGATTTTTCCGGGAATGGCTACACCTTC,CSARDFSGNGYTF
many,TRBV10-3,TRBD1,TRBJ2-1,TGTGCCATCAGTGTAGGACAGGGGGTCAATGAGCAGTTCTTC,CAISVGQGVNEQFF
.,TRBV10-3,.,TRBJ1-4,TGTGCCATCAGTCCCCGGGACACTAATGAAAAACTGTTTTTT,CAISPRDTNEKLFF
few,TRBV9,.,TRBJ1-1,TGTGCCAGCAGCGTAGAATCAGCGGGACAGAACACTGAAGCTTTCTTT,CASSVESAGQNTEAFF
few,TRBV10-3,.,TRBJ2-2,TGTGCCATCAGTCCCGGGGCGAACACCGGGGAGCTGTTTTTT,CAISPGANTGELFF
few,TRBV5-1,.,TRBJ1-1,TGCGCCAGCAGCTTGAATCCCCCCGAAGCTTTCTTT,CASSLNPPEAFF
few,TRBV4-3,TRBD2,TRBJ2-4,TGCGCCAGCAGCCAAGATCATGGGCTAGCGGGAAACATTCAGTACTTC,CASSQDHGLAGNIQYF
few,TRBV5-8,.,TRBJ2-7,TGTGCCAGCAGCTGGGACATAGACTACGAGCAGTACTTC,CASSWDIDYEQYF
few,TRBV4-1,TRBD2,TRBJ2-5,TGCGCCAGCAGCCAAGGGCGGGGGACCCAAGAGACCCAGTACTTC,CASSQGRGTQETQYF
.,TRBV6-2/TRBV6-3,TRBD2,TRBJ2-7,TGTGCCAGCAGAGAGGCGAGAATAGCGGGGGCCTACGAGCAGTACTTC,CASREARIAGAYEQYF
.,TRBV4-3,TRBD2,TRBJ2-7,TGCGCCAGCAGCCAAACCGGGACTAGCATCCACGAGCAGTACTTC,CASSQTGTSIHEQYF
.,TRBV7-2,.,TRBJ2-1,TGTGCCAGCAGCGCCCAGGGGGGGGCGGGGGTTGAGCAGTTCTTC,CASSAQGGAGVEQFF
few,TRBV12-3/TRBV12-4,TRBD2,TRBJ2-7,TGTGCCAGCAGCACGAGCGGGAGTGCAGTCTACGAGCAGTACTTC,CASSTSGSAVYEQYF
many,TRBV12-3/TRBV12-4,.,TRBJ1-1,TGTGCCAGCAGTTTAGATGGAATGAACACTGAAGCTTTCTTT,CASSLDGMNTEAFF
.,TRBV20-1,TRBD2,TRBJ2-1,TGCAGTGCTAGAGTTTTAGCGGGAGTGGGGCAGTTCTTC,CSARVLAGVGQFF
.,TRBV20-1,.,TRBJ1-4,TGCAGTGCTAGGGACGCCGAGAGGGAAAAACTGTTTTTT,CSARDAEREKLFF
.,TRBV20-1,TRBD2,TRBJ2-5,TGCAGTGCTAGAGCGGGGGGTGGAGAGACCCAGTACTTC,CSARAGGGETQYF
few,TRBV29-1,.,TRBJ2-1,TGCAGCGTTGAAACGGGGGCTCAATCCTACAATGAGCAGTTCTTC,CSVETGAQSYNEQFF
.,TRBV7-9,TRBD1,TRBJ1-4,TGTGCCAGCAGCTTATATGGGACAGGGTTCCGAGGCGAAAAACTGTTTTTT,CASSLYGTGFRGEKLFF
.,TRBV11-3,.,TRBJ2-1,TGTGCCAGCAGCCTTAGCCCGATTGGGAGTGAGCAGTTCTTC,CASSLSPIGSEQFF
.,TRBV20-1,.,TRBJ2-1,TGCAGTGCTAGTGGGGGGCCTTTGTACAATGAGCAGTTCTTC,CSASGGPLYNEQFF
.,TRBV4-1,TRBD1,TRBJ2-7,TGCGCCAGCAGCCGTCGGGACAGTACCTACGAGCAGTACTTC,CASSRRDSTYEQYF
.,TRBV6-2/TRBV6-3,.,TRBJ2-1,TGTGCCAGCAGTTACTCTCGCGGGTGGACCTACAATGAGCAGTTCTTC,CASSYSRGWTYNEQFF
.,TRBV6-1,TRBD1,TRBJ2-6,TGTGCCAGCAGGTCTCCGGGACAGGGGTCTGGGGCCAACGTCCTGACTTTC,CASRSPGQGSGANVLTF
few,TRBV7-9,.,TRBJ1-1,TGTGCCAGCAGCTTTGGCAGGATGCACACTGAAGCTTTCTTT,CASSFGRMHTEAFF
few,TRBV4-3,.,TRBJ2-7,TGCGCCAGCAGCCAAATGCCAACTGGCTACGAGCAGTACTTC,CASSQMPTGYEQYF
many,TRBV27,.,TRBJ1-1,TGTGCCAGCAGTTTAACTAGGCGGGGAACTGAAGCTTTCTTT,CASSLTRRGTEAFF